The rows below give T cell receptor beta chains drawn from one sample of a study of blood T cells in healthy people across ages. A single record per CDR3 protein comes from TCRdb applying MiXCR to the 5' RACE reads. Of over 1.5 million distinct CDR3 sequences listed, roughly 52% were seen once; the top ten hold about 2.1%. Sequencing was carried out using blood. These receptors all stem from a woman aged 40 to 50 in good health. Each CDR3 is given with its conserved first and last residue. D genes are given only for firm matches. Size tells how often a clone was seen (once, few, many) or the class of an expanded clone, and some rows leave it out.

J	size	V	D	DNA	CDR3
TRBJ2-3	few	TRBV7-2	NA	TGTGCCAGCACCCCTCGCGGTCGAAGCACAGATACGCAGTATTTT	CASTPRGRSTDTQYF
TRBJ2-7	NA	TRBV20-1	TRBD2	TGCAGTGCTAGAACGCGGGGGGGCTCCTACGAGCAGTACTTC	CSARTRGGSYEQYF
TRBJ2-6	NA	TRBV7-2	NA	TGTGCCAGCAGCTTAGTGGGTTACTCTGGGGCCAACGTCCTGACTTTC	CASSLVGYSGANVLTF
TRBJ2-5	NA	TRBV29-1	TRBD1	TGCAGCGTTGATGGACAGGGAGGCGAGACCCAGTACTTC	CSVDGQGGETQYF
TRBJ2-7	once	TRBV6-1	NA	TGTGCCAGCAGTGACCAGGGTCCCTTCTACGAGCAGTACTTC	CASSDQGPFYEQYF
TRBJ2-1	NA	TRBV12-3/TRBV12-4	TRBD2	TGTGCCAACCTACGACTAGCGGGGGACAATGAGCAGTTCTTC	CANLRLAGDNEQFF
TRBJ1-1	few	TRBV12-3/TRBV12-4	NA	TGTGCCAGCAGTCCCTCCAGGGGATTGCAAGCTTTCTTT	CASSPSRGLQAFF
TRBJ2-5	NA	TRBV4-1	NA	TGCGCCAGCAGCCAAGAAAAACAGGCCGCTCAAGAGACCCAGTACTTC	CASSQEKQAAQETQYF
TRBJ2-3	once	TRBV10-3	TRBD1	TGTGCCATCAGTGATTCGGGACAGGGGGCGCCTACAGATATGCAGTATTTT	CAISDSGQGAPTDMQYF
TRBJ1-2	NA	TRBV24-1	NA	TGTGCCACCAGCTCGGACAGCCTCTATGGCTACACCTTC	CATSSDSLYGYTF
TRBJ1-6	NA	TRBV2	TRBD1	TGTGCCAGCAGCGGGCCGGGACAGAATAATTCACCCCTCCACTTT	CASSGPGQNNSPLHF
TRBJ1-5	NA	TRBV12-3/TRBV12-4	NA	TGTGCCAGCAGTTTAGCGCTGACAGATAATCAGCCCCAGCATTTT	CASSLALTDNQPQHF
TRBJ2-1	NA	TRBV11-1	NA	TGTGCCAGCAGCTTCCGGGCCCCGGAGGGAAATGAGCAGTTCTTC	CASSFRAPEGNEQFF
TRBJ1-2	few	TRBV12-3/TRBV12-4	NA	TGTGCCAGCACCAATGGGAGGGGCCATGGCTACACCTTC	CASTNGRGHGYTF
TRBJ2-7	NA	TRBV5-8	NA	TGTGCCAGCGCAGCCCCCGGGGTCGGTTACGAGCAGTACTTC	CASAAPGVGYEQYF
TRBJ2-7	NA	TRBV2	TRBD2	TGTGCCAGCAGTGAAGGGGTTAGCGGGGGCCCTCTCGGGGAGCAGTACTTC	CASSEGVSGGPLGEQYF
TRBJ2-1	NA	TRBV7-9	TRBD2	TGTGCCAGCAGCTGGGGGACTAGCGGGGATTTGAATGAGCAGTTCTTC	CASSWGTSGDLNEQFF
TRBJ2-7	few	TRBV9	TRBD2	TGTGCCAGCAGCGTTAGCGGGGGAAACTACGAGCAGTACTTC	CASSVSGGNYEQYF
TRBJ2-3	NA	TRBV7-9	TRBD1	TGTGCCAGCAGCTTACGGGACAGGGACTCAGGAGATACGCAGTATTTT	CASSLRDRDSGDTQYF
TRBJ1-2	NA	TRBV5-1	TRBD1	TGCGCCTGCAGCTTGGACAGGGTTAACTATGGCTACACCTTC	CACSLDRVNYGYTF
TRBJ2-6	NA	TRBV3-1	TRBD1	TGTGCCAGCAGCCAAGGACAGGGCGCTGGGGCCAACGTCCTGACTTTC	CASSQGQGAGANVLTF
TRBJ2-1	NA	TRBV7-2	TRBD2	TGTGCCAGCAGCCCGAAACTAGCGGGGACAGCCTACAATGAGCAGTTCTTC	CASSPKLAGTAYNEQFF
TRBJ2-1	few	TRBV27	NA	TGTGCCAGCAGCCCCCTGGGCAGCGGTGACAATGAGCAGTTCTTC	CASSPLGSGDNEQFF
TRBJ2-7	NA	TRBV6-1	TRBD1	TGTGCCAGCAGCGAGCCCGGACAGGGGTTGTACGAGCAGTACTTC	CASSEPGQGLYEQYF
TRBJ2-1	few	TRBV6-2/TRBV6-3	TRBD1	TGTGCCAGCAACCTCCAAGGGACAGGGGCCTACAATGAGCAGTTCTTC	CASNLQGTGAYNEQFF
TRBJ2-5	NA	TRBV4-1	NA	TGCGCCAGCAGCCCGGCAGTGGACTATGAGCAGTACTTC	CASSPAVDYEQYF
TRBJ2-7	few	TRBV9	TRBD1	TGTGCCAGCAGCCCAAGGACAGGGAATATTCAAAACTACGAGCAGTACTTC	CASSPRTGNIQNYEQYF
TRBJ2-6	NA	TRBV25-1	TRBD1	TGTGCCAGCAGTGGACGCGGGACAGGGGGCATCGCTGGGGCCAACGTCCTGACTTTC	CASSGRGTGGIAGANVLTF
TRBJ2-3	many	TRBV9	NA	TGTGCCAGCAGCGTAGATGGAGATACGCAGTATTTT	CASSVDGDTQYF
TRBJ2-5	few	TRBV4-3	NA	TGCGCCAGCAGCCAAGAATTCGGCTCGATACAAGAGACCCAGTACTTC	CASSQEFGSIQETQYF
TRBJ1-2	NA	TRBV7-9	TRBD1	TGTGCCAGCAGCTCGACGGGACAGGTCCGAGAAGGCTACACCTTC	CASSSTGQVREGYTF
TRBJ2-5	few	TRBV14	NA	TGTGCCAGCAGCCACCTTATTCCAGGCCAAGAGACCCAGTACTTC	CASSHLIPGQETQYF
TRBJ2-5	few	TRBV5-1	NA	TGCGCCAGCAGCTCTCCATCGCAGACAAGACCTCAAGAGACCCAGTACTTC	CASSSPSQTRPQETQYF
TRBJ1-5	NA	TRBV7-2	NA	TGTGCCAGCAGCTTGTTTTCTTCGGACAGATTCAAGCAGCCCCAGCATTTT	CASSLFSSDRFKQPQHF
TRBJ1-2	few	TRBV7-2	TRBD1	TGTGCCAGCAGCTTAGCCCCGACAGGGGGCCCCCATGGCTACACCTTC	CASSLAPTGGPHGYTF
TRBJ1-4	NA	TRBV7-2	NA	TGTGCCAGCAGCCAAGTTGGGGCAGGACGGTCTAATGAAAAACTGTTTTTT	CASSQVGAGRSNEKLFF
TRBJ2-3	NA	TRBV6-5	NA	TGTGCCAGCAGTTCCACGGGACAAATCTCAGATACGCAGTATTTT	CASSSTGQISDTQYF
TRBJ2-5	NA	TRBV27	TRBD1	TGTGCCAGCAGTCCAGACGGCGGCTCACAGGGGGAGACCCAGTACTTC	CASSPDGGSQGETQYF
TRBJ2-7	few	TRBV7-2	TRBD1	TGTGCCAGCAGCTTGCCCGACAGGGGGCTCGCCGAGCAGTACTTC	CASSLPDRGLAEQYF
TRBJ2-1	NA	TRBV9	TRBD1	TGTGCCAGCAGCATCCGGACAGGGTACAATGAGCAGTTCTTC	CASSIRTGYNEQFF
TRBJ1-1	few	TRBV12-3/TRBV12-4	NA	TGTGCCAGCAGGCTACAGGGTATCAACACTGAAGCTTTCTTT	CASRLQGINTEAFF
TRBJ1-2	NA	TRBV28	NA	TGTGCCAGCAGTTTTTCAGGAAGCGCATATGGCTACACCTTC	CASSFSGSAYGYTF
TRBJ2-7	NA	TRBV6-1	TRBD2	TGTGCCAGCAGAATGGGACTAGCGGGGAACTACGAGCAGTACTTC	CASRMGLAGNYEQYF
TRBJ1-4	NA	TRBV7-2	NA	TGTGCCAGCAGCTTAGTTGGGGAGGTTGAAAAACTGTTTTTT	CASSLVGEVEKLFF
TRBJ1-1	once	TRBV7-8	NA	TGTGCCAGCAGCTTAGCGCCCAGCGGCACTGAAGCTTTCTTT	CASSLAPSGTEAFF
TRBJ2-7	few	TRBV20-1	NA	TGCAGTGCTCACTACCGGGATCTATACGAGCAGTACTTC	CSAHYRDLYEQYF
TRBJ2-7	NA	TRBV4-1	TRBD2	TGCGCCAGCAGCCAACTAGCGGGGGGGCGGTACGAGCAGTACTTC	CASSQLAGGRYEQYF
TRBJ2-7	few	TRBV5-1	TRBD1	TGCGCCAGCAGAACTGGGACAGGAGCTTTCTACGAGCAGTACTTC	CASRTGTGAFYEQYF
TRBJ2-7	NA	TRBV20-1	TRBD1	TGCAGTGCTAGAGTATTAAGGGCTTTACAGGGGTCCTACGAGCAGTACTTC	CSARVLRALQGSYEQYF
TRBJ2-3	NA	TRBV20-1	TRBD1	TGCAGTGCGAGGACAGGGTTGGCAGATACGCAGTATTTT	CSARTGLADTQYF
TRBJ1-2	few	TRBV5-1	NA	TGCGCCAGCGCCCCCGGACACCCAAACTATGGCTACACCTTC	CASAPGHPNYGYTF
TRBJ2-7	NA	TRBV20-1	NA	TGCAGTGCTAGAGTTCCCTCGAGCTCCTACGAGCAGTACTTC	CSARVPSSSYEQYF
TRBJ2-4	NA	TRBV20-1	TRBD2	TGCAGTGCTAGAGATTGGCGGGGGGGTGATGAGCAGTACTTC	CSARDWRGGDEQYF
TRBJ2-5	few	TRBV3-1	NA	TGTGCCAGCAGCCAAGAGTATGGGGCGGGACAAGAGACCCAGTACTTC	CASSQEYGAGQETQYF
TRBJ1-5	once	TRBV5-5	NA	TGTGCCAGCAGCCCACAAGGGTCTGGACAGCCCCAGCATTTT	CASSPQGSGQPQHF
TRBJ2-4	NA	TRBV4-3	NA	TGCGCCAGCAGCCAGGTATCGGAAGGGGAAAGAAACATTCAGTACTTC	CASSQVSEGERNIQYF